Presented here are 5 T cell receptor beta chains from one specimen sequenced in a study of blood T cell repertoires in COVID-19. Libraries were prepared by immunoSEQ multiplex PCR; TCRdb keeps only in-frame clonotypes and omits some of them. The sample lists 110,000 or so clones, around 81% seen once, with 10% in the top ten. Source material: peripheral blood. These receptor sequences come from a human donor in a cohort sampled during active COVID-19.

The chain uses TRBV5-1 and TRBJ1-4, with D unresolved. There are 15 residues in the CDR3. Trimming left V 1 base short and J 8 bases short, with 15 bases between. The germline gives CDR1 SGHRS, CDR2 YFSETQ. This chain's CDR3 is CASSLKGVNSEKLFF. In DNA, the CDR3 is TGCGCCAGCAGCTTGAAGGGAGTAAATAGCGAAAAACTGTTTTTT.

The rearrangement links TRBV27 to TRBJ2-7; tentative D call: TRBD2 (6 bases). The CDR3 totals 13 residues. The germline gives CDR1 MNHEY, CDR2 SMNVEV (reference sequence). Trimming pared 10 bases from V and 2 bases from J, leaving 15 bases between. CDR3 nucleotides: TGTGCCACCCGGGGAACGGGAGCCTACGAGCAGTACTTC. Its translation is CATRGTGAYEQYF.

The CDR3 reads CASSPYMGDWANVLTF. The CDR3 region has the DNA TGCGCCAGCAGCCCGTATATGGGGGACTGGGCCAACGTCCTGACTTTC. V and J are TRBV5-1 and TRBJ2-6, with D possibly matching TRBD2 (6 bases). This CDR3 has 16 amino acids. Germline CDR1 SGHRS, CDR2 YFSETQ. Between the trimmed V and J ends, which lost 4 bases and 5 bases, there was a span of 16 bases.

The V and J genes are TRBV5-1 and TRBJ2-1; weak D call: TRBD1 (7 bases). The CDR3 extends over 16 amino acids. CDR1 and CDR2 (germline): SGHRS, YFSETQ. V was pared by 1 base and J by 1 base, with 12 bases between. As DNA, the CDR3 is TGCGCCAGCAGCTTGAGGCAGGGGGGTTCCTACAATGAGCAGTTCTTC. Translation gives CASSLRQGGSYNEQFF. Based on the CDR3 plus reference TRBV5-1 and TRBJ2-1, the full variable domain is KAGVTQTPRYLIKTRGQQVTLSCSPISGHRSVSWYQQTPGQGLQFLFEYFSETQRNKGNFPGRFSGRQFSNSRSEMNVSTLELGDSALYLCASSLRQGGSYNEQFFGPGTRLTVL.

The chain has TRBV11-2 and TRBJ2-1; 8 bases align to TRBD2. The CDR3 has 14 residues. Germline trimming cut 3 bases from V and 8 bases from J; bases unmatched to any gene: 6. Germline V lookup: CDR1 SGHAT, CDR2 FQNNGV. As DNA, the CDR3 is TGTGCCAGCAGCTTGGGAGGGACTAGTTATGAGCAGTTCTTC. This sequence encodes CASSLGGTSYEQFF.